The clone carrying this T cell receptor (beta chain) occurred many times. Each CDR3 protein gets one entry after TCRdb re-called the RT-PCR reads with MiXCR. The data contain some 960,000 distinct CDR3 sequences, around 17% of them singletons. This sample was included in a study of patients and donors after allogeneic stem cell transplantation. The V and J ends lost 2 bases and 2 bases, in that order; junction bases with no gene match: 4. The CDR3 contains 16 residues. The specimen sequenced was blood, either unsorted or a sorted T cell fraction (not recorded which). The rearrangement links TRBV12-3 or TRBV12-4 to TRBJ2-1, with TRBD2 identical over 9 bases. The sequence derives from a human donor who was either an allogeneic HSCT recipient or a stem cell or donor lymphocyte infusion donor (not recorded which). It is not recorded whose cells these are; they may come from a transplant donor. CDR3 sequence reads: CASSLRGLAAYNEQFF. The CDR3 nucleotides read TGTGCCAGCAGTTTACGGGGACTAGCAGCCTACAATGAGCAGTTCTTC.